The present entry profiles one T cell receptor beta chain with its context. The antigen remains undetermined. The CDR3 is 12 amino acids. V shed 5 bases and J shed 8 bases, with 10 bases lying between them. The V gene's germline CDR1 is SEHNR and CDR2 FQNEAQ (reference sequence). The sample belongs to a study of beta chain features in type 1 diabetes. The study, taken as a whole, reports: Type 1 diabetes patients had VDJ junctions that carried fewer insertions and more deletions.

TCRB transcripts that were expressed got sequenced, as all of the isolated RNA had been reverse transcribed. The study sequenced naive, central memory and regulatory T cell samples to an average of roughly 4 million reads. The table came from immunoSEQ multiplex PCR; TCRdb's copy has only in-frame clones and leaves some out. The data hold approximately 470,000 clones, with 30% observed a single time. This sequence originates from a man between 18 and 35 years old in good health. The chain employs TRBV7-9 and TRBJ2-1; D gene unclear. Material for sequencing was naive CD4+ T cells from blood. The CDR3 loop reads CASSTRSDEQFF. CDR3 nucleotides: TGTGCCAGCAGCACCCGAAGCGATGAGCAGTTCTTC. Full variable domain (remainder filled in from reference TRBV7-9 and TRBJ2-1): DTGVSQNPRHKITKRGQNVTFRCDPISEHNRLYWYRQTLGQGPEFLTYFQNEAQLEKSRLLSDRFSAERPKGSFSTLEIQRTEQGDSAMYLCASSTRSDEQFFGPGTRLTVL.